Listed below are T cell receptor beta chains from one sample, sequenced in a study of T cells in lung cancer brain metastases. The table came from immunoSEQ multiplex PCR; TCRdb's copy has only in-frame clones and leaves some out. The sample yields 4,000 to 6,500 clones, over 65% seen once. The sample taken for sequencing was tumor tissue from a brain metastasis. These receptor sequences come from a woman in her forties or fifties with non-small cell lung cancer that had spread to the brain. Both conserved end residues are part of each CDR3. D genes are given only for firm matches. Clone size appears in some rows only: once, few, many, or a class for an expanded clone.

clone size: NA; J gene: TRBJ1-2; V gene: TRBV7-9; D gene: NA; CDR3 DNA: TGTGCCAGCAGCTTAGTCTCAGGGTGGGACTATGGCTACACCTTC; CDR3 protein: CASSLVSGWDYGYTF
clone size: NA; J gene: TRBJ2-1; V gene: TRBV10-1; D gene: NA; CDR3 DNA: TGCGCCACCTTCGGAATACACTCCTACAATGAGCAGTTCTTC; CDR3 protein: CATFGIHSYNEQFF
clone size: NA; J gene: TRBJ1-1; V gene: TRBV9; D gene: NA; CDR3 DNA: TGTGCCAGCAGCGTAGACAAGGACACTGAAGCTTTCTTT; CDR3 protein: CASSVDKDTEAFF
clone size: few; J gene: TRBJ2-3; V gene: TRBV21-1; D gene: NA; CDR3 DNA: TGTGCCAGCAGCAAGGCCAGCGGGAGAGGTGATACGCAGTATTTT; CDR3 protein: CASSKASGRGDTQYF
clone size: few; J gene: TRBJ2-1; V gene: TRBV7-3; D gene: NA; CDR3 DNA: TGTGCCAGCAGCCCGGACAGCAGCTCCTACAATGAGCAGTTCTTC; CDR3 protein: CASSPDSSSYNEQFF
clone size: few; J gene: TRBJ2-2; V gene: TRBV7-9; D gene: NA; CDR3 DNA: TGTGCCAGCAGCTCCCGGGGAGCACAGGAAGCCGGGGAGCTGTTTTTT; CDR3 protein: CASSSRGAQEAGELFF
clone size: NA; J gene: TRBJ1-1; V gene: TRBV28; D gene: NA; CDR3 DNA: TGTGCCAGCAGGGGATTACGGACTGAAGCTTTCTTT; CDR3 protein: CASRGLRTEAFF
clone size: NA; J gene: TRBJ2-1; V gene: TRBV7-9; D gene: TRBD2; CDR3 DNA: TGTGCCAGCAGCTCTCGACTAGCGGAAGGGAATGAGCAGTTCTTC; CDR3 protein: CASSSRLAEGNEQFF
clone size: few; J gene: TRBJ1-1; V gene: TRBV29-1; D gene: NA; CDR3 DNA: TGCAGCGTTGAAGATCTTAAAAACACTGAAGCTTTCTTT; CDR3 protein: CSVEDLKNTEAFF
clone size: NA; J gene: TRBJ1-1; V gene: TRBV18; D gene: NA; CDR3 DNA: TGTGCCAGCTCACCACCGGCGGGGGGCTTAGGCACTGAAGCTTTCTTT; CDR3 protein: CASSPPAGGLGTEAFF
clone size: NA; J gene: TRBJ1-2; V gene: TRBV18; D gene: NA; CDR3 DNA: TGTGCCAGCTCTGGGACGGGAGGACACTATGGCTACACCTTC; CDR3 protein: CASSGTGGHYGYTF
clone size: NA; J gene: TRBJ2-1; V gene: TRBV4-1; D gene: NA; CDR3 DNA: TGCGCCAGCAGCCGCGAGACGGATAGCTCCTACAATGAGCAGTTCTTC; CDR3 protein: CASSRETDSSYNEQFF
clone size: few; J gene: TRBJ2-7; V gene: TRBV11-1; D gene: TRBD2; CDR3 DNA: TGTGCCAGCAGCCCGGGAATTCTAGCGGGAGTGCAAGAGCAGTACTTC; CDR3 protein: CASSPGILAGVQEQYF
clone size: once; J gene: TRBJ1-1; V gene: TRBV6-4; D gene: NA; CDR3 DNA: TGTGCCAGCAGTGCTGACAGGAACACTGAAGCTTTCTTT; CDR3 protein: CASSADRNTEAFF
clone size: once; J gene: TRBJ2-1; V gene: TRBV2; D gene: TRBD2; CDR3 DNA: TGTGCCACGACGGGACTAGCGGGTGTAAATGAGCAGTTCTTC; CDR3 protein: CATTGLAGVNEQFF
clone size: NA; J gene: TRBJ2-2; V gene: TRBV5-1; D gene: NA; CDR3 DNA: TGCGCCAGCAGGATCACAGACCCGAGACGGAACACCGGGGAGCTGTTTTTT; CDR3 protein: CASRITDPRRNTGELFF
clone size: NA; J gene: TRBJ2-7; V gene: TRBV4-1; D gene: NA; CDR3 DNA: TGCGCCAGCAGCCAAGAATTTAGTCCACAGAGTTACGAGCAGTACTTC; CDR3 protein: CASSQEFSPQSYEQYF
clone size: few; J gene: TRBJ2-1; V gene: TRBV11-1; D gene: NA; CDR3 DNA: TGTGCCAGCAGCCTAACGTTGGGGAATGAGCAGTTCTTC; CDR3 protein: CASSLTLGNEQFF
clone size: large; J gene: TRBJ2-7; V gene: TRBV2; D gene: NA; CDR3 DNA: TGTGCCAGCGTTAGGGCAGACTCCTACGAGCAGTACTTC; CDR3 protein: CASVRADSYEQYF
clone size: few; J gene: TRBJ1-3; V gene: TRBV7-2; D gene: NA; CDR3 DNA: TGTGCCAGCACCTCCTCCCAGGGTCTGCGAAACACCATATATTTT; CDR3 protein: CASTSSQGLRNTIYF
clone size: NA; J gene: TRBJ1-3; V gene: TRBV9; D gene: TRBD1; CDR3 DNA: TGTGCCAGCAGCGGAGGGGACAGCTCTGGAAACACCATATATTTT; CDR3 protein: CASSGGDSSGNTIYF
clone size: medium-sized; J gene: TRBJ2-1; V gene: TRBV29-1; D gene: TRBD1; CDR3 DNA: TGCAGCGTTGGGCTTGGGACAGGGCCCAATGAGCAGTTCTTC; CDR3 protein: CSVGLGTGPNEQFF
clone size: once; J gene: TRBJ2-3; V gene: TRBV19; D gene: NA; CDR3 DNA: TGTGCCAGTAGTATTCGTCAGGGAGCCGATACGCAGTATTTT; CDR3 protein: CASSIRQGADTQYF
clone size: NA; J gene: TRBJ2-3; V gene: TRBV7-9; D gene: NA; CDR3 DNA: TGTGCCAGCGCCAGCACAGATACGCAGTATTTT; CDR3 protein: CASASTDTQYF
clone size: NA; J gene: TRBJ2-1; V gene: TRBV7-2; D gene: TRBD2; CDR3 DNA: TGTGCCAGCAGCTTTCTAGCGGGAGGCCCCCAGGGGCAGTTCTTC; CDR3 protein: CASSFLAGGPQGQFF
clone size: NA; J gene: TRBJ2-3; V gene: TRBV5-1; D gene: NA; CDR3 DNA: TGCGCCAGCAGCTTGGGGGCAGGGGTGGCAGATACGCAGTATTTT; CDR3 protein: CASSLGAGVADTQYF
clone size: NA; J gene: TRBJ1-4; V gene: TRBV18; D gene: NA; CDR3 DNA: TGTGCCAGCTCTCTGTATGAGGGCACCGGTGAAAAACTGTTTTTT; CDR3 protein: CASSLYEGTGEKLFF
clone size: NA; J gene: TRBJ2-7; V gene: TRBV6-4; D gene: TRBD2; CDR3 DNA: TGTGCCAGCAGTGATAGACTAGCGGGAGTTAAGTACGAGCAGTACTTC; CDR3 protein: CASSDRLAGVKYEQYF
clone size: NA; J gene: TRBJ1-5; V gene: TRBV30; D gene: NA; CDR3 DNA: TGTGCCTGGAGTGTAGCAGGGGCGGTCCTTAATCAGCCCCAGCATTTT; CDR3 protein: CAWSVAGAVLNQPQHF
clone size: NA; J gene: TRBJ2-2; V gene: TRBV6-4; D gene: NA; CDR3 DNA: TGTGCCAGCAGTGAGAAAGGGACTGGCACCGGGGAGCTGTTTTTT; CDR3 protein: CASSEKGTGTGELFF
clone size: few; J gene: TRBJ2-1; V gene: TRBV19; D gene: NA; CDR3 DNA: TGTGCCAGTAGTGTCAAAAGCTCCTACAATGAGCAGTTCTTC; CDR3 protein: CASSVKSSYNEQFF
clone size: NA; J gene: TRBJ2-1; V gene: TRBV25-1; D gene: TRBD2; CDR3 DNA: TGTGCCAGCAAGAGATCGGGGAGCGGGGTCTCCTACAATGAGCAGTTCTTC; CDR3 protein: CASKRSGSGVSYNEQFF
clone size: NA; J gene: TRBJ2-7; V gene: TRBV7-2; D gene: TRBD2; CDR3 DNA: TGTGCCAGCAGCTCGGGGGGGGCCAGCGAGTACTTC; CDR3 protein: CASSSGGASEYF
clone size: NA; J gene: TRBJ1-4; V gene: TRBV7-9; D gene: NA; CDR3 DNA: TGTGCCAGCAGCTTATTGGGACTTGATGAAAAACTGTTTTTT; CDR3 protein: CASSLLGLDEKLFF
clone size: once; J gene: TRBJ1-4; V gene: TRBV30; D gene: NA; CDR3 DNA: TGTGCCTGGAGCCCCAGTACAGGTCCAACTAATGAAAAACTGTTTTTT; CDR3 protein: CAWSPSTGPTNEKLFF
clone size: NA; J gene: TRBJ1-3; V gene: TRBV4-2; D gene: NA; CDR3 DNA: TGTGCCAGCAGCCAAGATTATTCCGGTCCGGGGGGCGGTGGAAACACCATATATTTT; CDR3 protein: CASSQDYSGPGGGGNTIYF
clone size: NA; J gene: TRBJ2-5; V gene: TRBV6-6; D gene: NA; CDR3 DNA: TGTGCCAGCAGTTCCAGACAGGTTGGTGGTCAAGAGACCCAGTACTTC; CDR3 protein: CASSSRQVGGQETQYF
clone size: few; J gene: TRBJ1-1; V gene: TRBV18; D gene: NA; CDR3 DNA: TGTGCCAGCTCCCAGGGCGGGGGTTTGACTGAAGCTTTCTTT; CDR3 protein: CASSQGGGLTEAFF
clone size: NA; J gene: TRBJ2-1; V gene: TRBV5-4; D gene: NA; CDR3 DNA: TGTGCCAGCAGCCGAGGGGGGTACAATGAGCAGTTCTTC; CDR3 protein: CASSRGGYNEQFF
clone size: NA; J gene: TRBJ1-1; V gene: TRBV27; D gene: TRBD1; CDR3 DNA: TGTGCCAGCAGTTTTCTAGGACAGGGGGCGAACACTGAAGCTTTCTTT; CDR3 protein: CASSFLGQGANTEAFF
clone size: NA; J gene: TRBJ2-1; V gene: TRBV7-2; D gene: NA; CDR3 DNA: TGTGCCAGCAGCTTACTGTACAATGAGCAGTTCTTC; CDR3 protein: CASSLLYNEQFF
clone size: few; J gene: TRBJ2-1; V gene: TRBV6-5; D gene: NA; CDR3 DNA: TGTGCCAGCAGCTCTTACTCCGGGGTATACAATGAGCAGTTCTTC; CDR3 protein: CASSSYSGVYNEQFF
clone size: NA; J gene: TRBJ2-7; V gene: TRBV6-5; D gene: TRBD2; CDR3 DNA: TGTGCCAGCAGACCGGAGCGGGGGGTAACCTACGAGCAGTACTTC; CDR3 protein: CASRPERGVTYEQYF
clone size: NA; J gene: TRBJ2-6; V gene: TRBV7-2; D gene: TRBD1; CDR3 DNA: TGTGCCAGCAGCCCGCGACAGGGGGCACACGGGGCCAACGTCCTGACTTTC; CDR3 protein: CASSPRQGAHGANVLTF
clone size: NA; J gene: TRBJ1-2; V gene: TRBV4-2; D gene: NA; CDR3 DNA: TGTGCCAGCAGCCAAGACAGGTTTTCAGCGGAAGGCTACACCTTC; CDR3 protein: CASSQDRFSAEGYTF
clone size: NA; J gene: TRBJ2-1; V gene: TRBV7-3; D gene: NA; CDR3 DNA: TGTGCCAGCAGCTCCATAGGGGGGACATTTCGGGAGCAGTTCTTC; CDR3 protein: CASSSIGGTFREQFF
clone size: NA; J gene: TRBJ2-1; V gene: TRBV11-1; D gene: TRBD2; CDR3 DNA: TGTGCCAGCAGCCCTCGTGGGGGAGGGAGGCTCCGGGGGGAGCAGTTCTTC; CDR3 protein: CASSPRGGGRLRGEQFF
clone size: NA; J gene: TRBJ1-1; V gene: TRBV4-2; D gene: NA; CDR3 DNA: TGTGCCAGCAGCCTGGGACACAACACTGAAGCTTTCTTT; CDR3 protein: CASSLGHNTEAFF
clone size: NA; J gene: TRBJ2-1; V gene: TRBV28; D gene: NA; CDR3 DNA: TGTGCCATACTTACTAGCACCTATGAGCAGTTCTTC; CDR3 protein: CAILTSTYEQFF
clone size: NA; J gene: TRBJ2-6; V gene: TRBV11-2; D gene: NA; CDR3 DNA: TGTGCCAGCAGCTTAAACCGAGCGGGGGCCAACGTCCTGACTTTC; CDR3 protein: CASSLNRAGANVLTF
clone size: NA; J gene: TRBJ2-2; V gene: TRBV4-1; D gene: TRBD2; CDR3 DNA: TGCGCCAGCAGCCTGGCGGGCGGGAGTTTTACCGGGGAGCTGTTTTTT; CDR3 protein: CASSLAGGSFTGELFF
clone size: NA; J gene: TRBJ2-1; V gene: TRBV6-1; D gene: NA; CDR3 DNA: TGTGCCAGCAGCCCCCTTAGTCTAGTAAGCAATGAGCAGTTCTTC; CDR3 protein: CASSPLSLVSNEQFF